These 6 T cell receptor beta chains share one sample of origin, sequenced in a study of T cell repertoires in cytomegalovirus infection. TCRdb processed the reads anew with MiXCR; each CDR3 protein has one entry. The profile shows 560,000 or so distinct CDR3 sequences, more than 15% of them singletons. The source material was CD8+ T cells from PBMCs. The receptors were gathered from a human donor in good health (CMV status not recorded). Some clones in this sample may be carry-over from other donors' samples.

This clonotype was picked up many times. J is TRBJ2-7 and V is TRBV7-6, with TRBD2 identical over 7 bases. The J segment lost 4 bases and the V segment lost 5 bases, leaving 8 bases of the junction unmatched. The CDR3 runs 14 residues. Germline V gene lookup returns CDR1 SGHVS and CDR2 FNYEAQ. This CDR3 is CASSPPWGGYEQYF. The CDR3 nucleotides read TGTGCCAGCAGCCCCCCGTGGGGGGGGTACGAGCAGTACTTC.

The sample holds many counts of this clonotype. The V and J genes are TRBV12-3 or TRBV12-4 and TRBJ1-3; D perhaps matches TRBD1 (5 bases). This CDR3 has 15 amino acids. Between the trimmed V and J ends, which lost 8 bases and 0 bases, there was a span of 14 bases. The CDR3 region is CASGGTANSGNTIYF. CDR3 sequence (DNA): TGTGCCAGCGGGGGGACGGCCAACTCTGGAAACACCATATATTTT.

This clonotype has more than one count but fewer than ten. The genes are TRBV19 and TRBJ2-1; 11 bases align to TRBD2. Trimming at V came to 7 bases and at J to 3 bases, leaving 8 bases not matched to a gene. CDR1 and CDR2 from the germline V gene are LNHDA and SQIVND (reference sequence). The CDR3 has 16 amino acids. The CDR3 reads CASTISGRALYNEQFF. The CDR3 DNA reads TGTGCCAGTACCATTAGCGGGAGGGCCCTCTACAATGAGCAGTTCTTC.

This clonotype was counted many times. The gene calls are TRBV7-9 and TRBJ2-3, with a tentative D call TRBD2 (5 bases). CDR3 size: 17 residues. Germline CDR1 reads SEHNR; CDR2 reads FQNEAQ (reference sequence). The V end was cut by 5 bases, the J end by 5 bases, with 23 bases between. This CDR3 is CASSVKNITSDKDTQYF. The CDR3 DNA reads TGTGCCAGCAGCGTTAAGAATATAACTAGTGATAAAGATACGCAGTATTTT.

This clonotype was detected ten times or more. The rearrangement uses TRBV7-9 and TRBJ2-7; 7 bases agree with TRBD2. Looked up from germline, CDR1 is SEHNR and CDR2 is FQNEAQ (reference sequence). V lost 5 bases to trimming and J lost 7 bases; unmatched junction nucleotides: 8. The length of the CDR3 is 13 residues. The DNA of the CDR3 is TGTGCCAGCAGCGAGGTAGGCGGGGGAGAGCAGTACTTC. The encoded protein is CASSEVGGGEQYF.

The sample holds many counts of this clonotype. The V and J genes are TRBV7-9 and TRBJ2-1; 13 positions agree with TRBD2. This CDR3 is 20 amino acids long. V was pared by 5 bases and J by 0 bases, with 13 bases of the junction left unmatched. CDR1 is SEHNR and CDR2 is FQNEAQ in the germline V gene (reference sequence). The CDR3 here is CASSELAGGPKGGSYNEQFF. DNA for the CDR3: TGTGCCAGCAGCGAACTAGCGGGAGGGCCTAAGGGGGGCTCCTACAATGAGCAGTTCTTC.